The present entry profiles one T cell receptor (beta chain) with its context. These data come from a study of control samples from healthy donors and cancer patients. TCRdb's table, derived via immunoSEQ multiplex PCR, lists solely in-frame clones and lacks some. The profile shows more than 95,000 clones, around four fifths of them singletons. The V end lost 2 bases, the J end lost 6 bases, and 15 bases lay between the germline ends. This CDR3 has 15 residues. Germline V CDR1 and CDR2: SGDLS, YYNGEE. V is TRBV9 and J is TRBJ2-1; D unclear. Sequencing was carried out using blood. This TCR was sampled from a woman between 45 and 65 years old in good health. Here the CDR3 DNA reads TGTGCCAGCAGCGTGGGGTCGCTTGGACGCAATGAGCAGTTCTTC. Amino acid sequence: CASSVGSLGRNEQFF.